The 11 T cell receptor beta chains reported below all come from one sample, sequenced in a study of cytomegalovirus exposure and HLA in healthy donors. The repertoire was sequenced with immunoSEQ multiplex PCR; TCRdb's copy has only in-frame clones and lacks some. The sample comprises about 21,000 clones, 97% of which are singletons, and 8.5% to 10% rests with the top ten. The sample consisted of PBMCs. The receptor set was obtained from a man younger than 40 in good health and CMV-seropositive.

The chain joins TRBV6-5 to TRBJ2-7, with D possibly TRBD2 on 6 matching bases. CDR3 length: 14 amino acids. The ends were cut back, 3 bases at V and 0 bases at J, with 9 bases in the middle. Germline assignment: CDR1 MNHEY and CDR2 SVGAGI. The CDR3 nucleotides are TGTGCCAGCAGTTATCGGGACTTCTCCTACGAGCAGTACTTC. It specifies CASSYRDFSYEQYF.

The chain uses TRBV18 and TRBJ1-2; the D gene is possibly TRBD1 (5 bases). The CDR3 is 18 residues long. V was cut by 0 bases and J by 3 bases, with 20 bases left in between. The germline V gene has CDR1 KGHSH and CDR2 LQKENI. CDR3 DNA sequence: TGTGCCAGCTCACCACCCTTTGGAGCAGGGTATGTGGACTATGGCTACACCTTC. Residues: CASSPPFGAGYVDYGYTF. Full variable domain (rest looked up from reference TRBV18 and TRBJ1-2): NAGVMQNPRHLVRRRGQEARLRCSPMKGHSHVYWYRQLPEEGLKFMVYLQKENIIDESGMPKERFSAEFPKEGPSILRIQQVVRGDSAAYFCASSPPFGAGYVDYGYTFGSGTRLTVV.

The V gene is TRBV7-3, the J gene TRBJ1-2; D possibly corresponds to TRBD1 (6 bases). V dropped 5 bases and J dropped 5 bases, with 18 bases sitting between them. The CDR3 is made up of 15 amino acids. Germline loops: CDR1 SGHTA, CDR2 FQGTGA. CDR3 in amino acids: CASSQDRQGFYGYTF. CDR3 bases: TGTGCCAGCAGCCAAGACAGGCAGGGTTTTTATGGCTACACCTTC.

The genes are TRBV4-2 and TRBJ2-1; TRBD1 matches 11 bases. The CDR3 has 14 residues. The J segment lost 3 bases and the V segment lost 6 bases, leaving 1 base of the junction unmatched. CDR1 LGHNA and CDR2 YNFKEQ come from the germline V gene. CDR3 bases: TGTGCCAGCAGGGGGACAGGGGGCTACAATGAGCAGTTCTTC. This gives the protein CASRGTGGYNEQFF.

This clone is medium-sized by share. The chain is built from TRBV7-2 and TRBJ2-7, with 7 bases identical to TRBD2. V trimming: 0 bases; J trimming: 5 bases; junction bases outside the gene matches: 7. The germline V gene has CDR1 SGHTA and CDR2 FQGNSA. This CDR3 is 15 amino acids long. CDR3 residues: CASSLAEGGPHEQYF. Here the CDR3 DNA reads TGTGCCAGCAGCTTAGCCGAGGGAGGGCCCCACGAGCAGTACTTC.

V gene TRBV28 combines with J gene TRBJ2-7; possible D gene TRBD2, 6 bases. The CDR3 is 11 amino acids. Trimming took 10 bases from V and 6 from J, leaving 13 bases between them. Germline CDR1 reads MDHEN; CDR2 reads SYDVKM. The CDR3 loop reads CATIGGLEQYF. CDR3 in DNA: TGTGCCACAATTGGAGGGCTCGAGCAGTACTTC.

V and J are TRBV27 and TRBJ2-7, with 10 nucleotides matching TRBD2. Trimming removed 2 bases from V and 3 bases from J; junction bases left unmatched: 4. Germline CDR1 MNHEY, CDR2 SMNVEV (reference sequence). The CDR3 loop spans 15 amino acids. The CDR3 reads CASSLQGLAHYEQYF. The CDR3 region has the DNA TGTGCCAGCAGTTTACAGGGACTAGCGCACTACGAGCAGTACTTC.

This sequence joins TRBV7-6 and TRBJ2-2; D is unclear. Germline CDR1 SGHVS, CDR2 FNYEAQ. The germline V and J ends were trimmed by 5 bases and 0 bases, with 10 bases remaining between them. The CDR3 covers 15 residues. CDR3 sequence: CASSPPYTNTGELFF. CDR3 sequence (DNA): TGTGCCAGCAGCCCCCCGTACACGAACACCGGGGAGCTGTTTTTT.

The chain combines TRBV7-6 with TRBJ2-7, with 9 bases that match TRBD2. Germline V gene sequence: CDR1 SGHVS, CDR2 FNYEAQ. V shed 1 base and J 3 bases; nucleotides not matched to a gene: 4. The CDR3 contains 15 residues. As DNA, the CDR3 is TGTGCCAGCAGCTTAGAGGGGACTAGCAGCTACGAGCAGTACTTC. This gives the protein CASSLEGTSSYEQYF.

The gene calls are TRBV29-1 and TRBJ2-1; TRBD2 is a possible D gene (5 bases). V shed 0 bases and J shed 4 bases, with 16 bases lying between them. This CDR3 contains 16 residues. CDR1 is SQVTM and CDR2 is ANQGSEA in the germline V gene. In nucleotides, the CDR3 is TGCAGCGTTGAAGATCGGCGGGTAGGGCCTTACAATGAGCAGTTCTTC. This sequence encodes CSVEDRRVGPYNEQFF.

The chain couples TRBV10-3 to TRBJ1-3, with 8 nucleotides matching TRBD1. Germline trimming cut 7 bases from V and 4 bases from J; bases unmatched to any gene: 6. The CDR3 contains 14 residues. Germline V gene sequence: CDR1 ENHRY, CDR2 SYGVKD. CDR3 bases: TGTGCCATCACCGCAGGGGGCTCAGGAAACACCATATATTTT. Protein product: CAITAGGSGNTIYF.